These T cell receptor beta chains were read from a single sample in a study of blood T cell repertoires in COVID-19. TCRdb's copy holds only in-frame clones and misses some; the assay was immunoSEQ multiplex PCR. The sample consists of 130,000 or so clones, around 88% of them appearing once. Sequencing was carried out using peripheral blood. The receptors stem from an older woman with acute or convalescent COVID-19. Both conserved end residues are part of each CDR3. The order of the fields is V gene, clone size, D gene, J gene, CDR3 protein, CDR3 DNA. D genes are given only for firm matches. Clone size, where shown, is once, few, many, or a class for clones that have expanded.

>TRBV15|once|.|TRBJ1-4
CATSATNGGNEKLFF
TGTGCCACCAGCGCTACAAACGGGGGGAATGAAAAACTGTTTTTT
>TRBV7-9|.|TRBD1|TRBJ1-2
CASTPDRGQSGYTF
TGTGCCAGCACCCCGGACAGGGGGCAAAGCGGCTACACCTTC
>TRBV28|once|.|TRBJ1-2
CASSLGGGNNYGYTF
TGTGCCAGCAGTTTGGGCGGAGGGAACAACTATGGCTACACCTTC
>TRBV4-3|.|TRBD1|TRBJ1-2
CASSQVRTGNYGYTF
TGCGCCAGCAGCCAAGTGCGGACAGGGAACTATGGCTACACCTTC
>TRBV6-5|.|.|TRBJ1-1
CASSYGLGAVNTEAFF
TGTGCCAGCAGTTACGGTCTAGGTGCTGTGAACACTGAAGCTTTCTTT
>TRBV19|.|.|TRBJ2-3
CASSTRQALAPLGQYF
TGTGCCAGTAGTACACGACAGGCCTTGGCCCCGCTAGGGCAGTATTTT
>TRBV19|.|.|TRBJ1-1
CASTGRRMNTEAFF
TGTGCCAGTACAGGGAGGAGAATGAACACTGAAGCTTTCTTT
>TRBV6-5|.|.|TRBJ1-5
CASSYLGAVRRQPQHF
TGTGCCAGCAGTTACTTAGGGGCAGTTCGACGTCAGCCCCAGCATTTT
>TRBV7-8|.|.|TRBJ2-6
CASSFERSGANVLTF
TGTGCCAGCAGCTTCGAGCGCTCTGGGGCCAACGTCCTGACTTTC
>TRBV5-6|.|.|TRBJ1-2
CASSLGQSSSYTF
TGTGCCAGCAGCTTGGGACAGTCGTCGAGCTACACCTTC
>TRBV5-1|.|TRBD2|TRBJ2-3
CASSSRASGAWDTQYF
TGCGCCAGCAGCTCACGGGCTAGCGGGGCTTGGGATACGCAGTATTTT
>TRBV5-4|.|TRBD2|TRBJ2-1
CASSLDGGAWNEQFF
TGTGCCAGCAGCTTAGACGGGGGGGCCTGGAATGAGCAGTTCTTC
>TRBV19|.|.|TRBJ1-5
CAIRQSPGQPQHF
TGTGCCATTCGACAGTCCCCAGGTCAGCCCCAGCATTTT
>TRBV19|.|TRBD2|TRBJ2-7
CASSPGLAGYEQYF
TGTGCCAGTAGTCCTGGACTAGCGGGGTACGAGCAGTACTTC
>TRBV7-9|.|.|TRBJ1-2
CASSLGIGQSIYGYTF
TGTGCCAGCAGCTTAGGGATAGGACAGAGCATTTATGGCTACACCTTC
>TRBV5-1|.|.|TRBJ2-7
CASSLTDLAYEQYF
TGCGCCAGCAGCTTGACGGACTTAGCCTACGAGCAGTACTTC
>TRBV28|.|.|TRBJ2-2
CASSPPGQITNTGELFF
TGTGCCAGCAGCCCCCCCGGACAGATAACTAACACCGGGGAGCTGTTTTTT
>TRBV13|.|TRBD2|TRBJ2-3
CASRGDSYFSDTQYF
TGTGCCAGCCGGGGGGACTCCTACTTTTCGGATACGCAGTATTTT
>TRBV29-1|.|.|TRBJ2-3
CSVEQGPSATDTQYF
TGCAGCGTTGAGCAGGGCCCCTCAGCCACAGATACGCAGTATTTT
>TRBV10-2|.|.|TRBJ1-2
CASSEPTFNGYTF
TGCGCCAGCAGTGAGCCGACATTTAATGGCTACACCTTC
>TRBV9|few|.|TRBJ1-3
CASEFVSGNTIYF
TGTGCCAGCGAGTTCGTAAGTGGAAACACCATATATTTT
>TRBV12-3/TRBV12-4|.|TRBD1|TRBJ1-1
CASIDRGNTEAFF
TGTGCCAGCATTGACAGGGGAAATACTGAAGCTTTCTTT
>TRBV19|.|TRBD1|TRBJ1-2
CASTQSGTGRLANYGYTF
TGTGCCAGTACCCAATCCGGGACAGGAAGATTAGCTAACTATGGCTACACCTTC
>TRBV9|.|.|TRBJ2-3
CASTVGGYTDTQYF
TGTGCCAGCACTGTAGGGGGATACACAGATACGCAGTATTTT
>TRBV9|.|.|TRBJ2-6
CASSVAPTYSGANVLTF
TGTGCCAGCAGCGTCGCGCCTACTTACTCTGGGGCCAACGTCCTGACTTTC
>TRBV6-2/TRBV6-3|.|TRBD1|TRBJ2-1
CASSFRQQGANEQFF
TGTGCCAGCAGTTTTCGCCAACAGGGGGCTAATGAGCAGTTCTTC
>TRBV27|once|.|TRBJ2-3
CASSLYREGDTQYF
TGTGCCAGCAGTTTATACAGGGAGGGAGATACGCAGTATTTT
>TRBV27|few|TRBD2|TRBJ2-1
CASSSKRGGAYNEQFF
TGTGCCAGCAGTTCGAAGCGGGGGGGCGCCTACAATGAGCAGTTCTTC
>TRBV28|.|TRBD1|TRBJ1-1
CASSPQQGMNTEAFF
TGTGCCAGCAGTCCTCAACAGGGGATGAACACTGAAGCTTTCTTT
>TRBV5-6|.|.|TRBJ1-2
CASSLGQPSNYGYTF
TGTGCCAGCAGCTTGGGACAACCCTCTAACTATGGCTACACCTTC
>TRBV28|once|.|TRBJ1-1
CASSLWEDPSRDTEAFF
TGTGCCAGCAGTTTATGGGAGGATCCTTCGCGAGACACTGAAGCTTTCTTT
>TRBV20-1|.|.|TRBJ1-5
CSASPSRQPQHF
TGCAGTGCTAGTCCGTCGAGGCAGCCCCAGCATTTT
>TRBV7-8|.|TRBD2|TRBJ2-2
CASSGTSGVTGELFF
TGTGCCAGCAGCGGGACTAGCGGGGTAACCGGGGAGCTGTTTTTT
>TRBV14|.|.|TRBJ2-7
CASSRSRAVTYEQYF
TGTGCCAGCAGTCGTTCCAGGGCCGTTACCTACGAGCAGTACTTC
>TRBV9|.|.|TRBJ2-7
CASSVADYPYEQYF
TGTGCCAGCAGCGTAGCTGACTATCCCTACGAGCAGTACTTC
>TRBV7-2|.|.|TRBJ1-2
CASSLVGGENYYGYTF
TGTGCCAGCAGCTTAGTGGGAGGGGAGAACTACTATGGCTACACCTTC
>TRBV27|.|TRBD1|TRBJ1-5
CASSLRQGQPQHF
TGTGCCAGCAGCCTCCGACAGGGCCAGCCCCAGCATTTT